The 32 T cell receptor beta chains below were found in one sample sequenced in a study of immune evolution from preneoplasia to lung adenocarcinoma. TCRdb's copy holds only in-frame clones and misses some; the assay was immunoSEQ multiplex PCR. Among about 14,000 clones, less than 90% were seen once, and the ten largest hold approximately 3%. Sequenced material: FFPE lung adenocarcinoma in situ tissue. The receptors were sampled from a donor at least 70 years old with lung adenocarcinoma.

This clone occurred once. This sequence joins TRBV9 and TRBJ2-3, with D unresolved. CDR1 and CDR2 (germline): SGDLS, YYNGEE. The CDR3 has 15 residues. The ends were cut back, 3 bases at V and 0 bases at J, with 11 bases in the middle. The CDR3 spells CASSDRALSTDTQYF. In DNA form, the CDR3 reads TGTGCCAGCAGCGACCGGGCCCTTAGCACAGATACGCAGTATTTT.

This clone appeared a few times. The V call is TRBV5-1, the J call TRBJ2-5; 10 bases are shared with TRBD2. J was trimmed by 6 bases and V by 1 base; bases with no gene match: 9. CDR3 length equals 16 residues. CDR1 and CDR2 from the germline V gene are SGHRS and YFSETQ. The CDR3 loop is CASSLQLAGSQQTQYF. The DNA of the CDR3 is TGCGCCAGCAGCTTGCAACTAGCGGGATCTCAACAGACCCAGTACTTC.

The chain has TRBV7-9 and TRBJ2-7; D is unresolved. This CDR3 contains 17 residues. Germline lookup yields CDR1 SEHNR and CDR2 FQNEAQ (reference sequence). The germline V and J ends were trimmed by 1 base and 6 bases, with 22 bases remaining between them. The DNA for the CDR3 is TGTGCCAGCAGCTTAGAATCCGCGTTGCTCCTGGAGCGCGAGCAGTACTTC. It specifies CASSLESALLLEREQYF.

As DNA, the CDR3 is TGTGCCAGCAGTACCATCTACGAGCAGTACTTC. Translated, it gives CASSTIYEQYF. J is TRBJ2-7 and V is TRBV28, with unresolved D. The CDR3 has 11 amino acids. V was cut by 5 bases and J by 3 bases, with 5 bases left in between. Germline V gene lookup returns CDR1 MDHEN and CDR2 SYDVKM. The variable domain in full, with the rest retrieved from reference TRBV28 and TRBJ2-7, is DVKVTQSSRYLVKRTGEKVFLECVQDMDHENMFWYRQDPGLGLRLIYFSYDVKMKEKGDIPEGYSVSREKKERFSLILESASTNQTSMYLCASSTIYEQYFGPGTRLTVT.

This clone was seen only a few times. The chain combines TRBV7-9 with TRBJ1-1; D gene uncertain. Germline CDR1 is SEHNR and CDR2 is FQNEAQ (reference sequence). The CDR3 runs to 14 residues. The ends were cut back, 1 base at V and 2 bases at J, with 8 bases in the middle. The CDR3 DNA is TGTGCCAGCAGCTTAGTAAAGGTCAACACTGAAGCTTTCTTT. Protein sequence: CASSLVKVNTEAFF.

This chain connects TRBV29-1 to TRBJ2-7, with 9 bases identical to TRBD1. The germline gives CDR1 SQVTM, CDR2 ANQGSEA. Trimming cost V 3 bases and J 3 bases; bases outside gene matches: 12. The CDR3 is made up of 16 amino acids. The CDR3 DNA reads as TGCAGCGTTGAGTCGGATACACAGGGGGCGGTCTACGAGCAGTACTTC. Amino acid sequence: CSVESDTQGAVYEQYF.

The CDR3 DNA is TGCGCCAGCAGCCAAGGCCTAGGGGAGGCCACCGGGGAGCTGTTTTTT. Its translation is CASSQGLGEATGELFF. J is TRBJ2-2 and V is TRBV4-1, with TRBD2 as a possible D gene (6 bases). V lost 1 base and J lost 4, with 13 bases in between. This CDR3 is 16 amino acids long. Germline CDR1 is MGHRA and CDR2 is YSYEKL.

The V and J genes are TRBV19 and TRBJ1-2, with D possibly TRBD1 on 5 matching bases. Deletions cut 5 bases from V and 7 bases from J, with 11 bases between. The CDR3 loop spans 12 amino acids. Germline CDR1 LNHDA, CDR2 SQIVND (reference sequence). The CDR3 DNA reads TGTGCCAGTAGTCCGGCAGGGAGTGGCTACACCTTC. Protein product: CASSPAGSGYTF.

The genes are TRBV4-2 and TRBJ2-5; unclear D gene. Germline loops: CDR1 LGHNA, CDR2 YNFKEQ. There are 12 residues in the CDR3. The V gene lost 4 bases and the J gene lost 5 bases, with 8 bases spanning the gap. The CDR3 DNA reads as TGTGCCAGCAGCCCTTTCGGTGAGACCCAGTACTTC. Protein product: CASSPFGETQYF.

The chain carries TRBV28 and TRBJ1-1; D remains unclear. V lost 2 bases to trimming and J lost 0 bases, with 4 bases between them. This CDR3 spans 13 amino acids. The germline V gene encodes CDR1 MDHEN and CDR2 SYDVKM. CDR3 amino acids: CASSLNLNTEAFF. The CDR3, as DNA: TGTGCCAGCAGTTTAAACTTGAACACTGAAGCTTTCTTT.

The chain joins TRBV5-1 to TRBJ2-1; D gene uncertain. With 4 bases removed from V and 5 bases from J, the gap between germline ends came to 7 bases. Germline V gene sequence: CDR1 SGHRS, CDR2 YFSETQ. The length of the CDR3 is 12 residues. CDR3 sequence reads: CASSVENNEQFF. CDR3 bases: TGCGCCAGCAGCGTCGAAAACAATGAGCAGTTCTTC.

This rearrangement joins TRBV11-3 to TRBJ2-7; D ambiguous. Germline lookup yields CDR1 SGHNT and CDR2 YENEEA. The germline V and J ends were trimmed by 1 base and 5 bases, with 9 bases remaining between them. The CDR3 contains 13 residues. This CDR3 reads CASSLAPLDEQYF. The CDR3 DNA follows: TGTGCCAGCAGCTTAGCACCCCTGGACGAGCAGTACTTC.

The CDR3 DNA reads as TGTGCCAGCAGGAATACGGCGGGAGGGGAGACCCAGTACTTC. Protein product: CASRNTAGGETQYF. The V gene is TRBV7-9, the J gene TRBJ2-5; 9 bases match TRBD2. V trimming: 6 bases; J trimming: 5 bases; junction bases outside the gene matches: 7. CDR1 SEHNR and CDR2 FQNEAQ come from the germline V gene (reference sequence). CDR3 length equals 14 residues.

For this clone: Mismatch with germline at one junction end may stem from a read error. J is TRBJ1-2 and V is TRBV6-5; 10 bases are a match to TRBD1. Germline CDR1 and CDR2: MNHEY and SVGAGI. CDR3 size: 12 residues. The CDR3 bases are TGTGCCAGCAGGACAGGGGGCAATGGCTTCACCTTC. This encodes CASRTGGNGFTF.

The rearrangement uses TRBV4-2 and TRBJ2-1, with D perhaps TRBD1 (6 bases). This CDR3 comprises 15 residues. CDR1 LGHNA and CDR2 YNFKEQ come from the germline V gene. The germline V and J ends were trimmed by 3 bases and 6 bases, with 15 bases remaining between them. Here the CDR3 reads CASSQVIGQTNEQFF. Here the CDR3 DNA reads TGTGCCAGCAGCCAGGTCATTGGACAGACCAATGAGCAGTTCTTC.

This chain connects TRBV5-1 to TRBJ2-2; no clear D. This CDR3 is built from 13 residues. Trimming stripped 4 bases from V and 5 bases from J, with 9 bases between. Germline V CDR1 and CDR2: SGHRS, YFSETQ. CDR3 coding DNA: TGCGCCAGCAGCCCCGAGGTTACCGGGGAGCTGTTTTTT. Translation: CASSPEVTGELFF.

This chain connects TRBV5-4 to TRBJ1-1, with 7 bases matching TRBD1. The CDR3 has 15 amino acids. Germline CDR1 reads SGHNT; CDR2 reads YYREEE (reference sequence). The trim removed 4 bases at V and 1 base at J, leaving 7 bases unmatched. The CDR3: CASSLTGDGNTEAFF. CDR3 DNA sequence: TGTGCCAGCAGCCTAACAGGGGATGGGAACACTGAAGCTTTCTTT. The entire variable domain, with the rest obtained from reference TRBV5-4 and TRBJ1-1, is as follows: ETGVTQSPTHLIKTRGQQVTLRCSSQSGHNTVSWYQQALGQGPQFIFQYYREEENGRGNFPPRFSGLQFPNYSSELNVNALELDDSALYLCASSLTGDGNTEAFFGQGTRLTVV.

V gene TRBV10-2 combines with J gene TRBJ1-1; D unresolved. Germline V CDR1 and CDR2: WSHSY, SAAADI. CDR3 size: 13 residues. V lost 6 bases and J 3 bases, leaving 11 bases between the germline ends. The DNA for the CDR3 is TGCGCCAGCAGGGGCGGGAGTGACACTGAAGCTTTCTTT. It specifies CASRGGSDTEAFF.

In its sample, this clone was seen a few times. The V and J genes are TRBV10-1 and TRBJ1-2, with 9 bases that match TRBD1. V dropped 7 bases and J dropped 5; count of bases not matched to a gene: 2. The CDR3 spans 12 residues. Per the germline V gene, CDR1 is WNHNN and CDR2 is SYGVQD (reference sequence). The CDR3, as DNA: TGCGCCAGCACCGGGACAGGGTATGGCTACACCTTC. Amino acid sequence: CASTGTGYGYTF.

The rearrangement links TRBV5-5 to TRBJ1-5; D is possibly TRBD1 (5 bases). Trimming shortened V by 6 bases and J by 4 bases, and 11 bases separated the two germline ends. This CDR3 spans 13 amino acids. Germline V gene data show CDR1 as SGHKS and CDR2 as YYEKEE (reference sequence). The CDR3 region has the DNA TGTGCCAGCACCCTGGGGGAGAATCAGCCCCAGCATTTT. Its translation is CASTLGENQPQHF.

The V gene is TRBV9, the J gene TRBJ2-1; D is undetermined. The CDR3 covers 14 residues. Germline CDR1 is SGDLS and CDR2 is YYNGEE. Trimming took off 0 bases at V and 9 bases at J, with 13 bases between the two ends. The CDR3 nucleotides read TGTGCCAGCAGCGTAGGACCTGATGACGGTGAGCAGTTCTTC. It translates to CASSVGPDDGEQFF.

The chain recombines TRBV6-5 with TRBJ2-1, with 8 positions matching TRBD2. Germline V gene sequence: CDR1 MNHEY, CDR2 SVGAGI. This CDR3 has 15 residues. The V segment lost 8 bases and the J segment 4 bases; nucleotides outside the gene matches: 10. The chain's CDR3 is CASAPWTSRYNEQFF. The CDR3 bases are TGTGCCAGCGCCCCTTGGACTAGCAGGTACAATGAGCAGTTCTTC.

The genes are TRBV29-1 and TRBJ1-1; D not resolved. The CDR3 contains 10 residues. Germline CDR1 is SQVTM and CDR2 is ANQGSEA. V gave up 4 bases and J gave up 10 bases, with 10 bases separating them. The CDR3 protein is CSVVGGRAFF. The CDR3 DNA reads TGCAGCGTTGTGGGAGGCCGAGCTTTCTTT.

For the CDR3, the DNA is TGTGCCAGCAGTCCCCGTTTCTACCGGGGGGCCACTGAAGCTTTCTTT. Translated, it gives CASSPRFYRGATEAFF. The chain employs TRBV28 and TRBJ1-1, with TRBD1 as a possible D gene (6 bases). The ends were cut back, 5 bases at V and 4 bases at J, with 20 bases in the middle. The CDR3 is 16 residues long. Germline CDR1 is MDHEN and CDR2 is SYDVKM.

CDR3 nucleotides: TGTGCCAGCAGCCAAGCTGGGGGCGGAATCACCGGGGAGCTGTTTTTT. As protein: CASSQAGGGITGELFF. V gene TRBV14 combines with J gene TRBJ2-2; maybe TRBD1 (6 bases). The CDR3 extends over 16 amino acids. CDR1 and CDR2 (germline): SGHDN, FVKESK. Deletions cut 1 base from V and 4 bases from J, with 13 bases between.

The J gene is TRBJ1-4, the V gene TRBV28; D might be TRBD1 (6 bases). The CDR3 sequence is 15 residues long. CDR1 is MDHEN and CDR2 is SYDVKM in the germline V gene. V lost 4 bases, J lost 7 bases, and 16 bases lay in between. The CDR3 loop is CASSSNRAMGEKLFF. The CDR3 DNA reads TGTGCCAGCAGTTCCAACAGGGCTATGGGTGAAAAACTGTTTTTT.

This sequence joins TRBV7-2 and TRBJ2-1; 7 bases fit TRBD1. Trimming took 4 bases from V and 0 from J; bases not matched to a gene: 3. The CDR3 has 15 amino acids. The germline gives CDR1 SGHTA, CDR2 FQGNSA. The DNA for the CDR3 is TGTGCCAGCAGCTACCGGGACAGCTCCTACAATGAGCAGTTCTTC. This codes for CASSYRDSSYNEQFF.

The chain carries TRBV30 and TRBJ1-5; TRBD1 agrees at 9 bases. Germline-derived CDR1 and CDR2 are GTSNPN and SVGIG (reference sequence). The CDR3 spans 17 residues. V shed 1 base, J shed 2 bases, and the junction held 9 bases outside the gene matches. CDR3 sequence (DNA): TGTGCCTGGAGTGCAGTCGACAGGGGGGCGGGCAATCAGCCCCAGCATTTT. Protein: CAWSAVDRGAGNQPQHF.

V and J are TRBV28 and TRBJ2-3, with D possibly TRBD1 on 6 matching bases. With 9 bases removed from V and 3 bases from J, the gap between germline ends came to 13 bases. The CDR3 totals 13 residues. Per germline, CDR1 MDHEN and CDR2 SYDVKM. CDR3 sequence: CASWGRRTDTQYF. The CDR3 region has the DNA TGTGCCAGTTGGGGGCGTAGAACAGATACGCAGTATTTT.

The rearrangement joins TRBV18 to TRBJ1-2; D might be TRBD1 (5 bases). V shed 6 bases and J shed 4 bases, with 21 bases lying between them. Germline CDR1 reads KGHSH; CDR2 reads LQKENI. This CDR3 comprises 16 residues. For the CDR3, the DNA is TGTGCCAGCTCTCAGACCCGGGGGGGTTTTGGCTATGGCTACACCTTC. It translates to CASSQTRGGFGYGYTF.

This chain joins TRBV11-1 and TRBJ2-5, with 7 bases aligning to TRBD1. V lost 4 bases and J lost 5; bases outside the gene matches: 4. The CDR3 is made up of 13 amino acids. The germline V gene has CDR1 SGHAT and CDR2 FQDESV (reference sequence). CDR3 nucleotides: TGTGCCAGCAGCTCTTTCAGGGGGGAGACCCAGTACTTC. This gives the protein CASSSFRGETQYF.

The chain carries TRBV5-1 and TRBJ1-1; TRBD1 matches 7 bases. The trim removed 0 bases at V and 10 bases at J, leaving 9 bases unmatched. The CDR3 loop spans 14 amino acids. Germline-derived CDR1 and CDR2 are SGHRS and YFSETQ. CDR3: CASSLERGQDRAFF. CDR3 in DNA: TGCGCCAGCAGCTTGGAAAGGGGGCAGGACAGAGCTTTCTTT.